This TCR beta chain emerged from a study of neurological immune-mediated disorders. Findings of the study overall: CDR3 amino acid sequences of expanded clones were not shared across subjects, a result suggesting private repertoires in all groups.

The length of the CDR3 is 18 residues. Looked up from germline, CDR1 is DFQATT and CDR2 is SNEGSKA (reference sequence). Trimming took 3 bases from V and 1 from J; bases not matched to a gene: 17. Healthy controls were blood bank volunteers in Maryland, USA. The cDNA was synthesized by 5'RACE incorporating 10-nucleotide random UMIs. MiXCR, applied by TCRdb to the 5' RACE reads, yields one record per CDR3 protein. Among more than 15,000 distinct CDR3 sequences listed, approximately 3.7% were seen once. In its sample, this clonotype was seen many times. Its specificity is unknown. The chain links TRBV20-1 to TRBJ1-1, with 7 bases aligning to TRBD1. The source of this sequence is a woman between 35 and 50 years old in good health. The specimen sequenced was CD8+ T cells from blood. CDR3 coding DNA: TGCAGTGCTAGGAACAGGGGAGGCACCGGGCCACCGAACACTGAAGCTTTCTTT. Its translation: CSARNRGGTGPPNTEAFF.